One and the same sample provided the 15 T cell receptor beta chains below, sequenced in a study of blood T cell repertoires in COVID-19. Sequenced by immunoSEQ multiplex PCR; TCRdb stores in-frame clones only, minus some. The sample yields under 250,000 clones, approximately 85% seen once. Material for sequencing was peripheral blood. The receptors were gathered from an elderly woman with COVID-19, enrolled during active disease.

About this clone: At one of its ends the junction is not consistent with the germline gene, which may arise from a read error. The rearrangement joins TRBV7-7 to TRBJ2-2, with 8 bases fitting TRBD1. From germline, CDR1 is SSHAT and CDR2 FNYEAQ (reference sequence). The CDR3 has 16 residues. This CDR3 is CASSFGQGANTGELFF. CDR3 nucleotide sequence: TGTGCTAGCAGCTTCGGACAGGGCGCGAACACCGGGGAGCTGTTTTTT.

The chain has TRBV5-1 and TRBJ2-7; D possibly corresponds to TRBD2 (6 bases). Trimming cost V 0 bases and J 3 bases, with 10 bases left between them. Germline CDR1 and CDR2: SGHRS and YFSETQ. The CDR3 covers 14 residues. DNA for the CDR3: TGCGCCAGCAGCTTGGCCGGGACTTACTACGAGCAGTACTTC. Translation: CASSLAGTYYEQYF.

The J gene is TRBJ2-7, the V gene TRBV6-2 or TRBV6-3; TRBD2 agrees at 8 bases. The CDR3 sequence is 12 residues long. The ends lost 5 bases at V and 4 bases at J; junction bases unmatched: 1. From germline, CDR1 is MNHEY and CDR2 SVGEGT. The CDR3 reads CASSRGGYEQYF. CDR3 nucleotide sequence: TGTGCCAGCAGTCGGGGGGGATACGAGCAGTACTTC.

The chain combines TRBV28 with TRBJ1-5; tentatively, D is TRBD1 (5 bases). The CDR3 is made up of 16 amino acids. With 6 bases removed from V and 2 bases from J, the gap between germline ends came to 17 bases. Germline V gene sequence: CDR1 MDHEN, CDR2 SYDVKM. This chain's CDR3 is CASSLSGTKRNQPQHF. The CDR3 nucleotides are TGTGCCAGCAGCCTCAGCGGGACGAAACGCAATCAGCCCCAGCATTTT. Full variable domain (rest looked up from reference TRBV28 and TRBJ1-5): DVKVTQSSRYLVKRTGEKVFLECVQDMDHENMFWYRQDPGLGLRLIYFSYDVKMKEKGDIPEGYSVSREKKERFSLILESASTNQTSMYLCASSLSGTKRNQPQHFGDGTRLSIL.

This clone appeared a few times. The junction does not match germline at one end; this may be a read error. The chain carries TRBV7-7 and TRBJ2-1; 15 bases map to TRBD2. The germline V gene has CDR1 SSHAT and CDR2 FNYEAQ (reference sequence). The CDR3 has 15 residues. The CDR3 protein is CASSLGTSGGNEQFF. As DNA, the CDR3 is TGTGCTAGCAGCCTTGGGACTAGCGGGGGGAATGAGCAGTTCTTC.

The sample holds one count of this clone. The gene calls are TRBV28 and TRBJ2-3; maybe TRBD1 (6 bases). This CDR3 spans 14 amino acids. Germline-derived CDR1 and CDR2 are MDHEN and SYDVKM. Trimming removed 6 bases from V and 5 bases from J, with 15 bases in between. The chain's CDR3 is CASRWQGTKDTQYF. The CDR3 DNA reads as TGTGCCAGCAGATGGCAGGGGACCAAAGATACGCAGTATTTT.

This sequence joins TRBV11-1 and TRBJ2-3; 15 bases are a match to TRBD2. The J segment lost 4 bases and the V segment lost 5 bases, leaving 1 base of the junction unmatched. The germline gives CDR1 SGHAT, CDR2 FQDESV (reference sequence). The CDR3 covers 15 residues. The CDR3 nucleotides read TGTGCCAGCAGCCGGACTAGCGGGGGGGCAGATACGCAGTATTTT. Residues: CASSRTSGGADTQYF.

This clone was observed a few times. This sequence joins TRBV7-2 and TRBJ2-4, with 9 bases fitting TRBD2. Germline V gene data show CDR1 as SGHTA and CDR2 as FQGNSA. V lost 1 base and J lost 0; bases outside the gene matches: 10. CDR3 length: 19 amino acids. As DNA, the CDR3 is TGTGCCAGCAGCTTAGAGGCGGGGGGGGGCCTCAAAGCCAAAAACATTCAGTACTTC. It specifies CASSLEAGGGLKAKNIQYF.

The V gene is TRBV5-1, the J gene TRBJ1-4; 8 nucleotides match TRBD1. CDR3 size: 14 residues. Germline-derived CDR1 and CDR2 are SGHRS and YFSETQ. The J segment lost 4 bases and the V segment lost 4 bases, leaving 3 bases of the junction unmatched. CDR3 DNA: TGCGCCAGCAGCAGGGGACAGGTTAATGAAAAACTGTTTTTT. Encoded protein: CASSRGQVNEKLFF.

The rearrangement joins TRBV6-4 to TRBJ1-5; tentative D call: TRBD1 (5 bases). From germline, CDR1 is MRHNA and CDR2 SNTAGT. This CDR3 contains 15 residues. Trimming pared 7 bases from V and 2 bases from J, leaving 15 bases between. The CDR3 spells CASNPRECGNQPQHF. The CDR3 DNA follows: TGTGCCAGCAATCCCAGGGAATGTGGCAATCAGCCCCAGCATTTT.

Note on this clone: The same CDR3 arises from other DNA sequences in this sample as well. This chain connects TRBV10-3 to TRBJ2-7, with TRBD1 matching 11 bases. The J segment lost 2 bases and the V segment lost 5 bases, leaving 2 bases of the junction unmatched. There are 14 residues in the CDR3. CDR1 is ENHRY, CDR2 SYGVKD, per germline. The DNA for the CDR3 is TGTGCCATCAGTCCGGGACAGGGGGCCTACGAGCAGTACTTC. It codes for CAISPGQGAYEQYF.

For this clone: Distinct nucleotide sequences in the sample also encode this CDR3. This rearrangement joins TRBV5-6 to TRBJ1-5; 8 bases are a match to TRBD1. Germline V gives CDR1 SGHDT, CDR2 YYEEEE. The CDR3 loop spans 14 amino acids. The junction had 3 bases not matched to a gene; V was cut back by 0 bases and J by 7 bases. The DNA for the CDR3 is TGTGCCAGCAGCTTGGGACAGGGGAGCCAGCCCCAGCATTTT. It is translated as CASSLGQGSQPQHF.

This sequence joins TRBV18 and TRBJ2-1; 8 bases are a match to TRBD1. The CDR3 is made up of 15 amino acids. V lost 5 bases and J lost 9; bases outside the gene matches: 12. Germline V lookup: CDR1 KGHSH, CDR2 LQKENI. CDR3 sequence: CASSGQGPGSGEQFF. The CDR3 bases are TGTGCCAGCTCAGGACAGGGACCAGGTAGTGGTGAGCAGTTCTTC.

This chain connects TRBV3-1 (or the pseudogene TRBV3-2) to TRBJ2-2; maybe TRBD1 (6 bases). Trimming removed 5 bases at V and 6 bases at J, with 13 bases between. Germline values: CDR1 LGHDT, CDR2 YNNKEL (reference sequence). The CDR3 has 14 amino acids. CDR3 in amino acids: CASSTTQGAGELFF. The CDR3 nucleotides are TGTGCCAGCAGCACCACACAGGGAGCCGGGGAGCTGTTTTTT.

V and J are TRBV7-9 and TRBJ2-3; no firm D call. The V gene's germline CDR1 is SEHNR and CDR2 FQNEAQ (reference sequence). Trimming pared 1 base from V and 0 bases from J, leaving 5 bases between. The CDR3 length is 14 residues. The CDR3 is CASSLGVSTDTQYF. The CDR3 region has the DNA TGTGCCAGCAGCTTAGGCGTTAGCACAGATACGCAGTATTTT. Combining the CDR3 with reference TRBV7-9 and TRBJ2-3 gives the whole variable domain DTGVSQNPRHKITKRGQNVTFRCDPISEHNRLYWYRQTLGQGPEFLTYFQNEAQLEKSRLLSDRFSAERPKGSFSTLEIQRTEQGDSAMYLCASSLGVSTDTQYFGPGTRLTVL.